Shown below are 21 T cell receptor beta chains from a single sample sequenced in a study of PD-1 blockade in classical Hodgkin lymphoma. Autologous stem cell transplantation was followed by relapse in every patient, and brentuximab vedotin exposure varied. Here immunoSEQ multiplex PCR was the method, and the copy in TCRdb shows in-frame clones only, minus some. This repertoire shows 20,000 to 30,000 clones, approximately 67% found once; its top ten account for about 10%. Sample: peripheral blood mononuclear cells (PBMCs), taken before the second cycle of nivolumab. All receptors come from a human donor with classical Hodgkin lymphoma.

This chain joins TRBV28 and TRBJ2-7; weak D call: TRBD1 (6 bases). With 3 bases removed from V and 7 bases from J, the gap between germline ends came to 16 bases. From germline, CDR1 is MDHEN and CDR2 SYDVKM. This CDR3 comprises 14 residues. The CDR3 DNA sequence: TGTGCCAGCAGTTTTGTCCAGGGGAAGTCGGAGCAGTACTTC. Translated: CASSFVQGKSEQYF.

CDR3 sequence (DNA): TGTGCCAGCAGGACCTGGACGAATAGCAATCAGCCCCAGCATTTT. Translated, it gives CASRTWTNSNQPQHF. The V gene is TRBV28, the J gene TRBJ1-5; D is ambiguous. In germline, CDR1 is MDHEN, CDR2 SYDVKM. The CDR3 covers 15 residues. V lost 6 bases and J 0 bases, leaving 12 bases between the germline ends.

The J gene is TRBJ2-7, the V gene TRBV6-5; no firm D call. V lost 4 bases, J lost 3 bases, and 4 bases lay in between. The CDR3 is 11 residues long. Germline V gene sequence: CDR1 MNHEY, CDR2 SVGAGI. The CDR3 loop is CASSSLYEQYF. DNA for the CDR3: TGTGCCAGCAGTTCCCTCTACGAGCAGTACTTC.

The V call is TRBV5-1, the J call TRBJ1-2, with 7 bases lining up with TRBD1. J lost 7 bases, V lost 2 bases, and 5 bases had no gene match. Germline CDR1 is SGHRS and CDR2 is YFSETQ. The CDR3 has 13 amino acids. The CDR3 loop is CASSLNRGRGYTF. In DNA form, the CDR3 reads TGCGCCAGCAGCTTAAACAGGGGACGTGGCTACACCTTC. Complete variable domain (other parts from reference TRBV5-1 and TRBJ1-2): KAGVTQTPRYLIKTRGQQVTLSCSPISGHRSVSWYQQTPGQGLQFLFEYFSETQRNKGNFPGRFSGRQFSNSRSEMNVSTLELGDSALYLCASSLNRGRGYTFGSGTRLTVV.

Only a few counts were recorded for this clone. The chain has TRBV19 and TRBJ1-2; tentative D call: TRBD1 (5 bases). The CDR3 length is 15 residues. Trimming removed 7 bases at V and 4 bases at J, with 19 bases between. Germline V gives CDR1 LNHDA, CDR2 SQIVND (reference sequence). The CDR3 protein is CASTITSRDFYGYTF. CDR3 DNA: TGTGCCAGTACCATAACGAGCCGGGACTTCTATGGCTACACCTTC.

This chain joins TRBV6-5 and TRBJ2-7, with a possible D match to TRBD1 (6 bases). V was shortened by 1 base and J by 3 bases, with 10 bases between the two germline ends. This CDR3 contains 14 residues. CDR1 is MNHEY and CDR2 is SVGAGI in the germline V gene. In DNA form, the CDR3 reads TGTGCCAGCAGTTACTGGACAGATCTCTACGAGCAGTACTTC. Its protein product is CASSYWTDLYEQYF.

The chain has TRBV7-8 and TRBJ1-5; possible D gene TRBD1, 5 bases. CDR3 length: 15 amino acids. Per germline, CDR1 SGHVS and CDR2 FQNEAQ. Trimming cost V 0 bases and J 6 bases, with 12 bases left between them. Here the CDR3 DNA reads TGTGCCAGCAGCTTAGCGCGGGGGGGGACTCAGCCCCAGCATTTT. This sequence encodes CASSLARGGTQPQHF.

This clone has only a few counts. This sequence joins TRBV9 and TRBJ1-5; D is uncertain. Germline assignment: CDR1 SGDLS and CDR2 YYNGEE. CDR3 length: 13 amino acids. Trimming cost V 0 bases and J 3 bases, with 4 bases left between them. The DNA of the CDR3 is TGTGCCAGCAGCGTAGCCCCCAATCAGCCCCAGCATTTT. Translated, it gives CASSVAPNQPQHF. Full variable domain (outside the CDR3, taken from reference TRBV9 and TRBJ1-5): DSGVTQTPKHLITATGQRVTLRCSPRSGDLSVYWYQQSLDQGLQFLIQYYNGEERAKGNILERFSAQQFPDLHSELNLSSLELGDSALYFCASSVAPNQPQHFGDGTRLSIL.

The chain's CDR3 is CASSQPGPIFGNIQYF. The CDR3 nucleotides are TGCGCCAGCAGCCAACCGGGACCCATTTTCGGAAACATTCAGTACTTC. The chain couples TRBV4-1 to TRBJ2-4; the D call may be TRBD1 or TRBD2 (5 bases each). CDR3 length equals 16 residues. Germline values: CDR1 MGHRA, CDR2 YSYEKL. The V gene lost 2 bases and the J gene lost 6 bases, with 17 bases spanning the gap.

The chain uses TRBV28 and TRBJ2-1, with a possible D match to TRBD2 (6 bases). This CDR3 is 14 amino acids long. V was pared by 4 bases and J by 6 bases, with 13 bases between. Per the germline V gene, CDR1 is MDHEN and CDR2 is SYDVKM. CDR3 in amino acids: CASSSMGRSNEQFF. The CDR3, as DNA: TGTGCCAGCAGTTCCATGGGGAGGTCCAATGAGCAGTTCTTC.

The chain links TRBV18 to TRBJ1-1, with D uncertain. Deletions cut 2 bases from V and 5 bases from J, with 9 bases between. The germline gives CDR1 KGHSH, CDR2 LQKENI. The CDR3 runs to 13 residues. As DNA, the CDR3 is TGTGCCAGCTCACCAGGGCTGGGGACTGAAGCTTTCTTT. It translates to CASSPGLGTEAFF.

The chain links TRBV9 to TRBJ1-1; no firm D call. Germline V gives CDR1 SGDLS, CDR2 YYNGEE. This CDR3 comprises 15 residues. Trimming shortened V by 4 bases and J by 2 bases, and 15 bases separated the two germline ends. The CDR3 protein is CASSPRSYPNTEAFF. In nucleotides, the CDR3 is TGTGCCAGCAGCCCCCGTAGTTACCCAAACACTGAAGCTTTCTTT.

The chain employs TRBV5-1 and TRBJ1-2, with 7 bases that match TRBD1. The J segment lost 8 bases and the V segment lost 1 base, leaving 23 bases of the junction unmatched. The V gene's germline CDR1 is SGHRS and CDR2 YFSETQ. The CDR3 totals 19 residues. The CDR3 here is CASSLTTFTRGQVGGGYTF. Here the CDR3 DNA reads TGCGCCAGCAGCTTGACTACATTTACCCGCGGACAGGTCGGAGGCGGCTACACCTTC.

The rearrangement uses TRBV30 and TRBJ1-2; D remains unclear. Trimming left V 0 bases short and J 4 bases short, with 15 bases between. Looked up from germline, CDR1 is GTSNPN and CDR2 is SVGIG (reference sequence). The CDR3 has 15 residues. The CDR3 DNA reads as TGTGCCTGGAGTGTGTCATCCGCGGCCTTCTATGGCTACACCTTC. As protein: CAWSVSSAAFYGYTF.

This clone appeared a single time. The chain carries TRBV28 and TRBJ2-6; tentatively, D is TRBD1 or TRBD2 (6 bases each). Trimming stripped 3 bases from V and 4 bases from J, with 13 bases between. This CDR3 contains 16 residues. Germline-derived CDR1 and CDR2 are MDHEN and SYDVKM. The CDR3 protein is CASSFIRGQGANVLTF. The DNA of the CDR3 is TGTGCCAGCAGTTTTATCCGGGGGCAAGGGGCCAACGTCCTGACTTTC.

The chain combines TRBV7-2 with TRBJ2-3; D possibly corresponds to TRBD2 (7 bases). In germline, CDR1 is SGHTA, CDR2 FQGNSA. This CDR3 is built from 15 residues. The ends were cut back, 5 bases at V and 1 base at J, with 13 bases in the middle. CDR3: CASSPWGGGTDTQYF. Written as DNA, the CDR3 is TGTGCCAGCAGCCCCTGGGGGGGCGGCACAGATACGCAGTATTTT.

This rearrangement joins TRBV9 to TRBJ1-3; D is unclear. The CDR3 contains 14 residues. V dropped 7 bases and J dropped 6 bases, with 17 bases sitting between them. Looked up from germline, CDR1 is SGDLS and CDR2 is YYNGEE. CDR3 loop: CASGVEGEINTIYF. The CDR3 nucleotides are TGTGCCAGCGGGGTCGAGGGTGAAATAAACACCATATATTTT.

The gene calls are TRBV18 and TRBJ2-5; 7 positions agree with TRBD2. The CDR3 consists of 16 residues. The J segment lost 4 bases and the V segment lost 3 bases, leaving 11 bases of the junction unmatched. Germline CDR1 reads KGHSH; CDR2 reads LQKENI. As DNA, the CDR3 is TGTGCCAGCTCACCTGGACTAGTCCCCCTTGGAGAGACCCAGTACTTC. Translating it yields CASSPGLVPLGETQYF.

This clone was observed a few times. The CDR3 loop reads CASSLNRGNEQFF. CDR3 sequence (DNA): TGCGCCAGCAGCTTGAATAGAGGCAATGAGCAGTTCTTC. The V and J genes are TRBV5-1 and TRBJ2-1; D is unresolved. Germline values: CDR1 SGHRS, CDR2 YFSETQ. This CDR3 spans 13 amino acids. The V gene lost 1 base and the J gene lost 6 bases, with 8 bases spanning the gap.

The chain recombines TRBV5-5 with TRBJ2-5, with D hard to call. Per the germline V gene, CDR1 is SGHKS and CDR2 is YYEKEE (reference sequence). The CDR3 has 13 amino acids. V dropped 1 base and J dropped 7 bases, with 11 bases sitting between them. The CDR3 DNA sequence: TGTGCCAGCAGCTTGCTACCGGCCGGGACCCAGTACTTC. It codes for CASSLLPAGTQYF.

By proportion, this clone is medium-sized. J is TRBJ2-5 and V is TRBV2, with 7 bases aligning to TRBD1. The V gene end was trimmed by 4 bases and the J gene end by 5 bases; junction bases not matched to a gene: 4. From germline, CDR1 is SNHLY and CDR2 FYNNEI. CDR3 size: 13 residues. The CDR3 is CASSVTGAETQYF. The CDR3 nucleotides read TGTGCCAGCAGTGTTACAGGGGCTGAGACCCAGTACTTC.